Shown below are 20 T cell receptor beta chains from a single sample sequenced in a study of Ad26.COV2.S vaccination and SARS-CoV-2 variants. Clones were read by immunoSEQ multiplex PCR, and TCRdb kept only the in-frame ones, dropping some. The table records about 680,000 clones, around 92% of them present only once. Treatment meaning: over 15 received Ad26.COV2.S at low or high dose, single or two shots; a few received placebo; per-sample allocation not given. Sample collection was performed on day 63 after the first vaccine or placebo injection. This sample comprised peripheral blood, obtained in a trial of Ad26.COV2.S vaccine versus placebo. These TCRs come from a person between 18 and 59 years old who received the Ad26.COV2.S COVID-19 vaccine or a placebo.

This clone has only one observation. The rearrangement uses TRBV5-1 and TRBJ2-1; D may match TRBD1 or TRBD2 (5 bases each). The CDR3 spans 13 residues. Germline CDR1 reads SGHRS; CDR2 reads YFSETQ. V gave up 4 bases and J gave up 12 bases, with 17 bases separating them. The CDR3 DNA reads TGCGCCAGCAGCACCGGCGATTCTGGGGGGCAGTTCTTC. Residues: CASSTGDSGGQFF.

The CDR3 is CASGLEGWETQYF. In nucleotides, the CDR3 is TGTGCTAGTGGTTTGGAGGGGTGGGAGACCCAGTACTTC. This chain joins TRBV12-5 and TRBJ2-5, with a possible D match to TRBD1 (5 bases). The CDR3 loop spans 13 amino acids. CDR1 and CDR2 (germline): LGHNT, FRNRAP. Trimming took off 1 base at V and 5 bases at J, with 8 bases between the two ends.

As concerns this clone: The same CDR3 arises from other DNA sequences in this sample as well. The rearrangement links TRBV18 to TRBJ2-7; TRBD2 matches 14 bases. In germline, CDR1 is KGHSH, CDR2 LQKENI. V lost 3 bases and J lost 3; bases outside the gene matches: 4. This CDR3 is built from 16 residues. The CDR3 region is CASSPGTSGSSYEQYF. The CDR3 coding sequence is TGTGCCAGCTCACCCGGGACTAGCGGGAGTAGCTACGAGCAGTACTTC.

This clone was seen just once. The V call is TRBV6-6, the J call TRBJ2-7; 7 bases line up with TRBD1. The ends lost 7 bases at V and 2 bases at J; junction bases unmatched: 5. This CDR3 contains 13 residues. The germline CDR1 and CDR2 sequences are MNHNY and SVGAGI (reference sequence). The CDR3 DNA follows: TGTGCCAGCACCCTAGGGACAGCCTACGAGCAGTACTTC. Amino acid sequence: CASTLGTAYEQYF.

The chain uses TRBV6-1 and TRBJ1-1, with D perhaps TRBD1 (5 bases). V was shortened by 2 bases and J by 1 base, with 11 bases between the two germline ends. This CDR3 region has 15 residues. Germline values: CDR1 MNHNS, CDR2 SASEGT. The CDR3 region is CASSERQGRNTEAFF. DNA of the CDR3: TGTGCCAGCAGTGAAAGGCAGGGAAGGAACACTGAAGCTTTCTTT.

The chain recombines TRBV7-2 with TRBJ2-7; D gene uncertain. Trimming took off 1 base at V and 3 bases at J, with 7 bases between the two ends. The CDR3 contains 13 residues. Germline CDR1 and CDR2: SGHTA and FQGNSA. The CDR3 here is CASSLERIYEQYF. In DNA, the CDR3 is TGTGCCAGCAGCTTAGAAAGGATCTACGAGCAGTACTTC.

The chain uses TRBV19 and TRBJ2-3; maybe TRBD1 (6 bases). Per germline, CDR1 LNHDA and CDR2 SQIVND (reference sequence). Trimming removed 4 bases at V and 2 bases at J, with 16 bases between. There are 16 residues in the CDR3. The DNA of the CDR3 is TGTGCCAGTAGTAGCTCCCGGACAGATACCACAGATACGCAGTATTTT. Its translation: CASSSSRTDTTDTQYF.

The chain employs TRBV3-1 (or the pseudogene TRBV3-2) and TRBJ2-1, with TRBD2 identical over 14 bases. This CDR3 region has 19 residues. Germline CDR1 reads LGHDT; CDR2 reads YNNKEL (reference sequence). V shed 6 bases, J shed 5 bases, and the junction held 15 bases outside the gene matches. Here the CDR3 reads CASSLETSGRAEKDNEQFF. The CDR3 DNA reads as TGTGCCAGCAGTCTGGAGACTAGCGGGAGGGCCGAGAAAGACAATGAGCAGTTCTTC.

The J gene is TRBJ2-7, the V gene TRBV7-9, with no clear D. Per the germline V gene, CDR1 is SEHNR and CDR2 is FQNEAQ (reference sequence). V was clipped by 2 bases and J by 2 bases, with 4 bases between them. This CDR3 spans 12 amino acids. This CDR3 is CASSLNTYEQYF. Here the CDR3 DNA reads TGTGCCAGCAGCTTAAACACCTACGAGCAGTACTTC.

The DNA for the CDR3 is TGTGCCAGCAGCACCCGGGACACCTCCTACGAGCAGTACTTC. Its translation: CASSTRDTSYEQYF. The chain recombines TRBV7-2 with TRBJ2-7; D is possibly TRBD1 (6 bases). The V gene's germline CDR1 is SGHTA and CDR2 FQGNSA. The V and J ends lost 5 bases and 0 bases respectively, with 11 bases between them. The length of the CDR3 is 14 residues.

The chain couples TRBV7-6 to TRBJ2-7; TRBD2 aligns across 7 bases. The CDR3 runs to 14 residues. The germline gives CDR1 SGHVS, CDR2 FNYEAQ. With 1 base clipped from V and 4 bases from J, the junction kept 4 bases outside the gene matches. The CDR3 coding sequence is TGTGCCAGCAGCTTAGGGGACGGGGGGTACGAGCAGTACTTC. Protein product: CASSLGDGGYEQYF.

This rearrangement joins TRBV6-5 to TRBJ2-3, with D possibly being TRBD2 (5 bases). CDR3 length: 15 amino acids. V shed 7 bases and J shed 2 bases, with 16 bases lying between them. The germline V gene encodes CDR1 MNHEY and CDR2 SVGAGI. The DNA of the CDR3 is TGTGCCAGCACTAACGGTCGGGGTTCCACAGATACGCAGTATTTT. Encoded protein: CASTNGRGSTDTQYF.

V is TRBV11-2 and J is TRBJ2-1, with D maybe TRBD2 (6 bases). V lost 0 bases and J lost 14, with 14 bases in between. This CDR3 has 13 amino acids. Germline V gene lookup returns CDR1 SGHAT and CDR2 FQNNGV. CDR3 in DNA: TGTGCCAGCAGCTTAGATCTATTAGGAGGGAAGTTCTTC. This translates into CASSLDLLGGKFF.

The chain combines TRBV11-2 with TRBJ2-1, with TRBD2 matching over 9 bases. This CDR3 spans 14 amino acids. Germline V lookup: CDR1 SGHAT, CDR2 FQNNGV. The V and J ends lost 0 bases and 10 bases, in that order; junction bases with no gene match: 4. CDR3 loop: CASSLELAGREQFF. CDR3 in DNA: TGTGCCAGCAGCTTAGAACTAGCGGGCAGGGAGCAGTTCTTC.

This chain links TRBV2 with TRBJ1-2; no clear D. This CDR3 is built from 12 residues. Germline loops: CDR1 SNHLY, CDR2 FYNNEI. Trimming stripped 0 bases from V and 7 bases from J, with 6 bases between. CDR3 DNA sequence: TGTGCCAGCAGTGAAGCGCTGGGTGGCTACACCTTC. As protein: CASSEALGGYTF.

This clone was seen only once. Here the CDR3 reads CATKTSGSPQTQYF. In DNA form, the CDR3 reads TGTGCCACCAAAACTAGCGGAAGCCCCCAAACGCAGTATTTT. The rearrangement uses TRBV2 and TRBJ2-3; 8 nucleotides align to TRBD2. CDR1 and CDR2 from the germline V gene are SNHLY and FYNNEI. Trimming cost V 10 bases and J 9 bases; bases outside gene matches: 15. This CDR3 spans 14 amino acids.

The CDR3 protein is CASSLGHFSSNYGYTF. The CDR3, as DNA: TGTGCCAGCAGCTTGGGACACTTTTCATCCAACTATGGCTACACCTTC. The chain recombines TRBV5-5 with TRBJ1-2; D unclear. V lost 0 bases and J 2 bases, leaving 14 bases between the germline ends. The CDR3 consists of 16 residues. CDR1 SGHKS and CDR2 YYEKEE come from the germline V gene (reference sequence).

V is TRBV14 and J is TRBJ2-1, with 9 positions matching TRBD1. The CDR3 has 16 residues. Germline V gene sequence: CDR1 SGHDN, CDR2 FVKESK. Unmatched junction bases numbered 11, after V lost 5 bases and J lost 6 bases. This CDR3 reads CASSGKDRGFGNEQFF. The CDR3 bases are TGTGCCAGCAGCGGCAAAGACAGGGGGTTTGGCAATGAGCAGTTCTTC. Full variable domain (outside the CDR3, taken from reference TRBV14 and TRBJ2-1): EAGVTQFPSHSVIEKGQTVTLRCDPISGHDNLYWYRRVMGKEIKFLLHFVKESKQDESGMPNNRFLAERTGGTYSTLKVQPAELEDSGVYFCASSGKDRGFGNEQFFGPGTRLTVL.

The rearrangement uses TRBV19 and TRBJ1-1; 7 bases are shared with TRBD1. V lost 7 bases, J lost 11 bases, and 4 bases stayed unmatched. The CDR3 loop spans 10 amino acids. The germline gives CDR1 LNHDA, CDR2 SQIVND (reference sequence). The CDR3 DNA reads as TGTGCCAGTATGAGGGGACAGGCTTTCTTT. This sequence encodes CASMRGQAFF.

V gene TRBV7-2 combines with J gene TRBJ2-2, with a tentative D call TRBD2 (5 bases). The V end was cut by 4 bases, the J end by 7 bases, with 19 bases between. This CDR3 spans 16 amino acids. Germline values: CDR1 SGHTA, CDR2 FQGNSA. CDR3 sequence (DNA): TGTGCCAGCAGCTCCCGGGAAAATGGACTGTTCGGGGAGCTGTTTTTT. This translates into CASSSRENGLFGELFF. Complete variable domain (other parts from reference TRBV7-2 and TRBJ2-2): GAGVSQSPSNKVTEKGKDVELRCDPISGHTALYWYRQSLGQGLEFLIYFQGNSAPDKSGLPSDRFSAERTGGSVSTLTIQRTQQEDSAVYLCASSSRENGLFGELFFGEGSRLTVL.